This TCR beta chain appears in the sequencing data of a study of blood T cell repertoires in COVID-19. This clone was counted a few times. TCRdb's copy holds only in-frame clones and misses some; the assay was immunoSEQ multiplex PCR. In the table there are 250,000 to 300,000 clones, about 91% of which are singletons. This receptor was identified in a woman in her thirties or forties who had recovered from COVID-19. Sequencing was done on a sample of peripheral blood.

The CDR3 nucleotides are TGTGCCAGCAGCCCCAGGGATGGCTACACCTTC. It is translated as CASSPRDGYTF. This rearrangement joins TRBV7-2 to TRBJ1-2; weak D call: TRBD1 (5 bases). Germline lookup yields CDR1 SGHTA and CDR2 FQGNSA. Trimming cost V 5 bases and J 6 bases, with 7 bases left between them. This CDR3 comprises 11 residues.